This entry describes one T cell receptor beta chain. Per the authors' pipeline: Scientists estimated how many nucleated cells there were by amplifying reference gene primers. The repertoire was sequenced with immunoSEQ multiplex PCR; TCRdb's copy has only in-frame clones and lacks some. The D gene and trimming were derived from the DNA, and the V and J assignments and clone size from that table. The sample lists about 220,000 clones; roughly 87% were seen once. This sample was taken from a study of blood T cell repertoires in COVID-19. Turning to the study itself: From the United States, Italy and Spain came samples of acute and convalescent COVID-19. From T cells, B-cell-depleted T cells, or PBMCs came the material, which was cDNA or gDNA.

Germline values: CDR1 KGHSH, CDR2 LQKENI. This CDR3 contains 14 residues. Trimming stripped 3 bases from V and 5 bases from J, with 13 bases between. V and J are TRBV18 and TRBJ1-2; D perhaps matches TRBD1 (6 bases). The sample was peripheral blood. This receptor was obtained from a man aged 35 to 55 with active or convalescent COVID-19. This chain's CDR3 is CASSPLDSDYGYTF. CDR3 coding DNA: TGTGCCAGCTCACCCCTGGACAGCGATTATGGCTACACCTTC. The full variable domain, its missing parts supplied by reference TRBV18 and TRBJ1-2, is NAGVMQNPRHLVRRRGQEARLRCSPMKGHSHVYWYRQLPEEGLKFMVYLQKENIIDESGMPKERFSAEFPKEGPSILRIQQVVRGDSAAYFCASSPLDSDYGYTFGSGTRLTVV.